The 32 T cell receptor beta chains presented below share a single source sample, sequenced in a study of shared clonotypes between healthy human individuals. TCRdb's copy holds only in-frame clones and misses some; the assay was immunoSEQ multiplex PCR. The sample has about 2.4 million clones; approximately 94% are singletons. What was sequenced was naive CD4+ T cells from PBMCs. Subset here: CD45RA+ positively selected. The receptors stem from a man younger than 35 in good health. Some clones in this sample may be carry-over from other donors' samples.

The rearrangement joins TRBV11-2 to TRBJ2-5; 8 bases map to TRBD1. The CDR3 has 15 residues. Germline lookup yields CDR1 SGHAT and CDR2 FQNNGV. The V gene end was trimmed by 1 base and the J gene end by 5 bases; junction bases not matched to a gene: 6. The CDR3 loop reads CASSLVRQGRETQYF. DNA of the CDR3: TGTGCCAGCAGCTTAGTGCGACAGGGGAGGGAGACCCAGTACTTC.

In its sample, this clone was seen once. The chain links TRBV5-1 to TRBJ2-7; TRBD1 might be the D (5 bases). CDR3 length: 16 amino acids. The germline V gene encodes CDR1 SGHRS and CDR2 YFSETQ. Trimming removed 6 bases at V and 0 bases at J, with 19 bases between. Here the CDR3 DNA reads TGCGCCAGCACCCTTGGAACAGGTGTAACCTCCTACGAGCAGTACTTC. Its protein product is CASTLGTGVTSYEQYF.

This chain connects TRBV18 to TRBJ1-2; TRBD1 agrees at 9 bases. The CDR3 is made up of 16 amino acids. Germline CDR1 reads KGHSH; CDR2 reads LQKENI. The V and J ends lost 0 bases and 8 bases, in that order; junction bases with no gene match: 10. CDR3 coding DNA: TGTGCCAGCTCACCACCGGGGGGACAGGGACTCGTCGGCTACACCTTC. The encoded protein is CASSPPGGQGLVGYTF.

The chain recombines TRBV7-9 with TRBJ2-1; 15 nucleotides line up with TRBD2. Germline values: CDR1 SEHNR, CDR2 FQNEAQ (reference sequence). CDR3 length equals 15 residues. V was clipped by 2 bases and J by 10 bases; unmatched bases: 3. CDR3 residues: CASSLWTSGREEQFF. Written as DNA, the CDR3 is TGTGCCAGCAGCTTATGGACTAGCGGGAGGGAAGAGCAGTTCTTC.

This clone occurred once. This sequence joins TRBV19 and TRBJ2-5, with TRBD2 identical over 11 bases. The length of the CDR3 is 17 residues. Germline lookup yields CDR1 LNHDA and CDR2 SQIVND (reference sequence). V shed 3 bases, J shed 9 bases, and the junction held 15 bases outside the gene matches. The CDR3 DNA reads as TGTGCCAGTAGTATTCTGCCGGGGACTAGCGGCACAGTGGCCCAGTACTTC. Its protein product is CASSILPGTSGTVAQYF.

V gene TRBV5-4 combines with J gene TRBJ2-1, with 11 bases aligning to TRBD2. CDR1 is SGHNT and CDR2 is YYREEE in the germline V gene (reference sequence). The V gene end was trimmed by 1 base and the J gene end by 7 bases; junction bases not matched to a gene: 4. This CDR3 has 15 amino acids. Written as DNA, the CDR3 is TGTGCCAGCAGCTTGACGACTAGCGGGAATAATGAGCAGTTCTTC. It translates to CASSLTTSGNNEQFF.

The chain couples TRBV30 to TRBJ1-2; D call uncertain. The germline V gene has CDR1 GTSNPN and CDR2 SVGIG (reference sequence). The V end was cut by 7 bases, the J end by 4 bases, with 13 bases between. This CDR3 region has 12 residues. The DNA for the CDR3 is TGTGCCTTTTCGCCAGTCTCCTATGGCTACACCTTC. Protein sequence: CAFSPVSYGYTF.

This chain joins TRBV9 and TRBJ2-2; TRBD2 is a possible D gene (5 bases). The CDR3 extends over 18 amino acids. The V gene's germline CDR1 is SGDLS and CDR2 YYNGEE. The V end was cut by 4 bases, the J end by 1 base, with 20 bases between. CDR3 loop: CASSPRSPSRQNTGELFF. DNA of the CDR3: TGTGCCAGCAGCCCGCGTAGCCCTAGCAGACAGAACACCGGGGAGCTGTTTTTT.

This sequence joins TRBV29-1 and TRBJ1-1; D unclear. Per germline, CDR1 SQVTM and CDR2 ANQGSEA. The CDR3 runs 11 residues. V dropped 7 bases and J dropped 0 bases, with 6 bases sitting between them. This CDR3 reads CSANLNTEAFF. The CDR3 DNA follows: TGCAGCGCAAACTTGAACACTGAAGCTTTCTTT.

The CDR3 sequence: CASSALTGGADTQYF. The CDR3 DNA is TGTGCCAGCAGTGCTTTGACAGGGGGCGCAGATACGCAGTATTTT. V usage is TRBV6-4 and J usage is TRBJ2-3, with 10 bases aligning to TRBD1. The germline V gene encodes CDR1 MRHNA and CDR2 SNTAGT. Trimming took 4 bases from V and 4 from J; bases not matched to a gene: 5. The CDR3 contains 15 residues.

V is TRBV28 and J is TRBJ2-3; D remains unclear. Germline loops: CDR1 MDHEN, CDR2 SYDVKM. This CDR3 contains 14 residues. The V gene lost 4 bases and the J gene lost 5 bases, with 13 bases spanning the gap. CDR3 residues: CASSSGGVEDTQYF. For the CDR3, the DNA is TGTGCCAGCAGTTCCGGTGGTGTGGAAGATACGCAGTATTTT.

The chain uses TRBV11-2 and TRBJ2-7, with 9 bases fitting TRBD2. V dropped 3 bases and J dropped 6; count of bases not matched to a gene: 6. This CDR3 is built from 14 residues. Germline values: CDR1 SGHAT, CDR2 FQNNGV. DNA for the CDR3: TGTGCCAGCAGCTTGGCACTAGCGGGCACCGAGCAGTACTTC. This gives the protein CASSLALAGTEQYF.

The rearrangement joins TRBV14 to TRBJ2-3; D is unclear. The CDR3 runs to 13 residues. Germline V gives CDR1 SGHDN, CDR2 FVKESK. Between the trimmed V and J ends, which lost 5 bases and 2 bases, there was a span of 8 bases. CDR3 bases: TGTGCCAGCAGCTACCATACCACAGATACGCAGTATTTT. The encoded protein is CASSYHTTDTQYF.

The chain combines TRBV6-6 with TRBJ2-7; D is perhaps TRBD2 (5 bases). Between the trimmed V and J ends, which lost 6 bases and 3 bases, there was a span of 15 bases. CDR1 and CDR2 (germline): MNHNY, SVGAGI (reference sequence). There are 14 residues in the CDR3. For the CDR3, the DNA is TGTGCCAGCAGCCCGGAGAGAACTAGCTACGAGCAGTACTTC. Translating gives CASSPERTSYEQYF.

The V call is TRBV7-2, the J call TRBJ2-1, with 11 positions matching TRBD2. The germline V gene encodes CDR1 SGHTA and CDR2 FQGNSA. This CDR3 has 15 amino acids. V was clipped by 1 base and J by 6 bases; unmatched bases: 2. In DNA, the CDR3 is TGTGCCAGCAGCTTAGAACTAGCGGGAGTCAATGAGCAGTTCTTC. Translating it yields CASSLELAGVNEQFF.

Notes on this clone: At the DNA level, this CDR3 is encoded by other sequences in the same sample as well. The V gene is TRBV5-1, the J gene TRBJ2-6; the D is unclear. Trimming stripped 0 bases from V and 0 bases from J, with 7 bases between. The CDR3 is 16 amino acids. Germline V lookup: CDR1 SGHRS, CDR2 YFSETQ. The CDR3 spells CASSLAAVSGANVLTF. CDR3 nucleotide sequence: TGCGCCAGCAGCTTGGCCGCGGTCTCTGGGGCCAACGTCCTGACTTTC.

The J gene is TRBJ1-1, the V gene TRBV6-5, with a possible D match to TRBD1 (6 bases). The CDR3 contains 15 residues. Trimming took 6 bases from V and 0 from J, leaving 14 bases between them. Germline loops: CDR1 MNHEY, CDR2 SVGAGI. The CDR3 DNA reads as TGTGCCAGCAGCCCCAGGGGACGGGTGAACACTGAAGCTTTCTTT. Protein: CASSPRGRVNTEAFF.

As to this clone: Other nucleotide sequences from this sample produce the same CDR3. V gene TRBV2 combines with J gene TRBJ2-3, with TRBD1 matching over 8 bases. The length of the CDR3 is 13 residues. Germline V gene lookup returns CDR1 SNHLY and CDR2 FYNNEI. J lost 3 bases, V lost 4 bases, and 0 bases had no gene match. CDR3 nucleotides: TGTGCCAGCAGTGGACAGGGGACAGATACGCAGTATTTT. Amino acid sequence: CASSGQGTDTQYF.

CDR3 in amino acids: CSVVEVAGQETQYF. The DNA for the CDR3 is TGCAGCGTTGTGGAAGTGGCAGGGCAAGAGACCCAGTACTTC. The chain carries TRBV29-1 and TRBJ2-5, with D perhaps TRBD1 (5 bases). V lost 4 bases to trimming and J lost 2 bases, with 14 bases between them. This CDR3 has 14 amino acids. CDR1 is SQVTM, CDR2 ANQGSEA, per germline. The entire variable domain, with the rest obtained from reference TRBV29-1 and TRBJ2-5, is as follows: SAVISQKPSRDICQRGTSLTIQCQVDSQVTMMFWYRQQPGQSLTLIATANQGSEATYESGFVIDKFPISRPNLTFSTLTVSNMSPEDSSIYLCSVVEVAGQETQYFGPGTRLLVL.

The chain carries TRBV28 and TRBJ2-7, with 7 bases that match TRBD1. Germline CDR1 is MDHEN and CDR2 is SYDVKM. The CDR3 has 16 residues. J gave up 2 bases and V 2 bases, and 9 bases lay outside the gene matches. The CDR3 loop reads CASSLRQGIRAYEQYF. DNA for the CDR3: TGTGCCAGCAGTTTAAGACAGGGAATCCGAGCCTACGAGCAGTACTTC. The variable domain in full, completed from reference TRBV28 and TRBJ2-7, reads DVKVTQSSRYLVKRTGEKVFLECVQDMDHENMFWYRQDPGLGLRLIYFSYDVKMKEKGDIPEGYSVSREKKERFSLILESASTNQTSMYLCASSLRQGIRAYEQYFGPGTRLTVT.

The V gene is TRBV9, the J gene TRBJ2-7; 7 nucleotides agree with TRBD1. The CDR3 loop spans 14 amino acids. Trimming removed 3 bases from V and 2 bases from J; junction bases left unmatched: 5. CDR1 is SGDLS, CDR2 YYNGEE, per germline. The CDR3 is CASSGPGQPYEQYF. In DNA form, the CDR3 reads TGTGCCAGCAGCGGACCGGGACAGCCCTACGAGCAGTACTTC.

This chain links TRBV5-1 with TRBJ1-4; the D gene is possibly TRBD1 (5 bases). Per germline, CDR1 SGHRS and CDR2 YFSETQ. The CDR3 extends over 16 amino acids. The V gene lost 1 base and the J gene lost 5 bases, with 15 bases spanning the gap. In DNA, the CDR3 is TGCGCCAGCAGCTTGTTTGCAGGGCAGCTCAATGAAAAACTGTTTTTT. Translation: CASSLFAGQLNEKLFF.

The rearrangement links TRBV16 to TRBJ2-5; D remains unclear. The CDR3 has 14 residues. The germline V gene encodes CDR1 KGHSY and CDR2 FQNENV. V lost 0 bases and J lost 2, with 7 bases in between. CDR3 DNA: TGTGCCAGCAGCCAATCTAGGCAACAAGAGACCCAGTACTTC. Translated: CASSQSRQQETQYF.

V is TRBV19 and J is TRBJ2-2; D not resolved. V was cut by 6 bases and J by 0 bases, with 11 bases left in between. Germline-derived CDR1 and CDR2 are LNHDA and SQIVND (reference sequence). This CDR3 is 15 amino acids long. The CDR3 is CASRWSVTNTGELFF. The CDR3, as DNA: TGTGCCAGTAGATGGTCCGTTACGAACACCGGGGAGCTGTTTTTT.

The chain is built from TRBV28 and TRBJ2-7, with D perhaps given as TRBD1 or TRBD2 (6 bases each). This CDR3 comprises 18 residues. Germline lookup yields CDR1 MDHEN and CDR2 SYDVKM. V lost 8 bases to trimming and J lost 3 bases, with 29 bases between them. The CDR3 loop is CASPGPGAPLRAGYEQYF. CDR3 DNA: TGTGCCAGCCCTGGCCCGGGGGCACCGCTCCGGGCGGGCTACGAGCAGTACTTC.

The chain combines TRBV28 with TRBJ2-3; tentative D call: TRBD2 (5 bases). V shed 9 bases and J shed 3 bases, with 16 bases lying between them. From germline, CDR1 is MDHEN and CDR2 SYDVKM. The CDR3 loop spans 14 amino acids. The CDR3 here is CASSPSSGTDTQYF. The CDR3 region has the DNA TGTGCCAGTTCGCCAAGCAGCGGAACAGATACGCAGTATTTT.

With respect to this clone: Other DNA sequences in the same sample also yield this CDR3. This sequence joins TRBV27 and TRBJ2-1; 10 nucleotides line up with TRBD1. The trim removed 5 bases at V and 6 bases at J, leaving 4 bases unmatched. The CDR3 totals 14 residues. The germline gives CDR1 MNHEY, CDR2 SMNVEV (reference sequence). The CDR3 coding sequence is TGTGCCAGCAGTCTCCGGGACAGGGGCAATGAGCAGTTCTTC. This codes for CASSLRDRGNEQFF.

The chain uses TRBV6-1 and TRBJ2-5; D may be TRBD1 (5 bases). CDR1 and CDR2 (germline): MNHNS, SASEGT. The V and J ends lost 4 bases and 9 bases respectively, with 15 bases between them. There are 13 residues in the CDR3. CDR3 region: CASSGTGDGAQYF. CDR3 in DNA: TGTGCCAGCAGTGGAACAGGAGATGGGGCCCAGTACTTC.

V gene TRBV6-5 combines with J gene TRBJ1-6; no firm D call. Trimming took off 0 bases at V and 12 bases at J, with 12 bases between the two ends. The CDR3 loop spans 14 amino acids. Germline-derived CDR1 and CDR2 are MNHEY and SVGAGI. CDR3 DNA sequence: TGTGCCAGCAGTTACTCGCCGGGCCTGGGACCCCTCCACTTT. It translates to CASSYSPGLGPLHF.

This chain connects TRBV7-2 to TRBJ2-1, with 9 bases lining up with TRBD2. Germline V gene sequence: CDR1 SGHTA, CDR2 FQGNSA. V lost 1 base to trimming and J lost 9 bases; unmatched junction nucleotides: 16. There are 18 residues in the CDR3. Written as DNA, the CDR3 is TGTGCCAGCAGCTTAGTCGATTCTGGACTAGTTAGCGGGGGTGAGCAGTTCTTC. It is translated as CASSLVDSGLVSGGEQFF.

A note on this clone: The sample carries other DNA sequences with the same CDR3. The chain joins TRBV7-2 to TRBJ2-3; D is tentatively TRBD1 or TRBD2 (6 bases each). The CDR3 loop spans 14 amino acids. Germline CDR1 SGHTA, CDR2 FQGNSA. V was pared by 3 bases and J by 2 bases, with 9 bases between. CDR3 protein: CASSFGGLTDTQYF. DNA for the CDR3: TGTGCCAGCAGCTTTGGGGGGCTCACAGATACGCAGTATTTT.

The chain combines TRBV28 with TRBJ2-7, with D tentatively TRBD1 or TRBD2 (5 bases each). Between the trimmed V and J ends, which lost 5 bases and 2 bases, there was a span of 19 bases. CDR3 length: 16 residues. Germline CDR1 MDHEN, CDR2 SYDVKM. This CDR3 reads CASSPSFEGTAYEQYF. CDR3 nucleotide sequence: TGTGCCAGCAGTCCATCTTTTGAGGGGACGGCCTACGAGCAGTACTTC.